The clone carrying this T cell receptor (beta chain) was seen at least ten times. Its antigen is not identified. The CDR3 regions of TCR beta were amplified from RNA transcripts. The HTBI set primed first-round TCR CDR3 RT-PCR. MiXCR was run by TCRdb on the multiplex PCR reads, yielding one entry per CDR3 protein. Counted here are fewer than 110,000 distinct CDR3 sequences, roughly 50% occurring once; the ten biggest clones make up about 26%. The sample originates from a study of T cells in Graves' hyperthyroidism and ophthalmopathy. Whole-study results and caveats: Classification by a 13 V-J model distinguished ophthalmopathy from stable hyperthyroidism.

Trimming removed 7 bases from V and 11 bases from J, with 21 bases in between. The CDR3 contains 13 residues. CDR1 is MDHEN and CDR2 is SYDVKM in the germline V gene. The TCR sequence derives from a middle-aged man with Graves' hyperthyroidism. What was sequenced was blood. The chain uses TRBV28 and TRBJ2-7, with D perhaps matching TRBD1 (6 bases). In DNA, the CDR3 is TGTGCCAGCAACCCTGCCGGGACACCAACGGAGTACTTC. This codes for CASNPAGTPTEYF.